This T cell receptor (beta chain) was sequenced for a study of OX40 agonist ivuxolimab in advanced cancers. In the study overall: Ivuxolimab was an agonistic, fully human IgG2 monoclonal antibody directed against OX40 (CD134), a costimulatory receptor. Intravenous ivuxolimab was administered to patients every 2 weeks at six dose levels: 0.01, 0.1, 0.3, 1.5, 3 and 10 mg/kg. Among the approximately 50 dose-escalation patients, approximately 20 had hepatocellular carcinoma, roughly 15 melanoma, 9 renal cell carcinoma and 9 head and neck cancer. The dose-escalation cohort was about 83% male with a mean age of about 58 years, ranging from roughly 23 to 85. Patients were allowed to have had prior anti-PD-1, anti-PD-L1 or anti-CTLA-4 therapy, and about 40% of the dose-escalation patients had been treated with checkpoint inhibitors. Partial responses occurred in three dose-escalation patients, of whom one had hepatocellular carcinoma and two had cutaneous melanoma. The purpose of peripheral TCRbeta sequencing was to test whether ivuxolimab changed TCR sequence diversity and led to clonal T-cell expansion. The paper describes the monotherapy dose-escalation part (N ≈ 52 patients) of the phase I trial of ivuxolimab. The paper's findings and limits, for the study overall: Low levels of normalized T-cell clonal expansion were also seen in some nonresponding patients. Clonal expansion of both CD4+ and CD8+ blood T cells was observed from baseline to week 6 at doses 0.1 to 3.0 mg/kg. The antigen specificity of the peripheral T cells that underwent clonal expansion was not determined. In the 0.1-3.0 mg/kg groups, partial responders had among the lowest normalized peripheral clonal expansion, particularly in CD8+ T cells. On average, CD8+ T cells showed more expanded clones than CD4+ T cells after ivuxolimab.

To sequence the TCRbeta CDR3 region, genomic DNA was isolated from the sorted cells. The immunoSEQ Assay was used to sequence the TCRbeta CDR3 regions. TCRdb holds this immuneACCESS table with in-frame rearrangements only. Some clones are missing; in checked studies, unresolved V genes explain under half, and the rest has no known cause. The sample table shows tens of thousands of clones, and roughly 80% are seen once. The leading ten clones occupy 2.5% to 3% of the sample. This clone appeared once. Its antigen is unknown. Nothing much larger sits one base from this clone, and base qualities are not available. V gives up 1 base and J gives up 2 bases, and the segment between their germline ends measures 8 bases. The CDR3 starts with the cysteine, ends with the phenylalanine, and has 14 residues. The CDR3 DNA has 42 bases and is translated from base 1. Reading the germline V gene (reference sequence) gives CDR1 LNHDA and CDR2 SQIVND.

The trial excluded patients who had a history of autoimmune disease or were on systemic immunosuppression. Peripheral blood for TCR sequencing was collected from all dose cohorts at baseline, on cycle 4 day 1, and on cycle 7 day 1. Samples were obtained from an open-label, multicenter, first-in-human phase I dose-escalation trial of ivuxolimab. Adults with locally advanced or metastatic head and neck squamous cell, hepatocellular, melanoma or renal cell carcinoma were enrolled in the trial. CD4+ and CD8+ T cells were sorted separately from peripheral blood before TCR sequencing. This sequence originates from an adult with an advanced solid tumor such as melanoma, head and neck, liver or kidney cancer. This material consisted of CD4+ or CD8+ T cells sorted from blood, taken in a trial of the OX40 agonist ivuxolimab. The chain is assembled from TRBV19 and TRBJ2-5; the D segment cannot be called with confidence. The nucleotide sequence reads as follows: TGTGCCAGTAGTATAGGGGGAAGGCAAGAGACCCAGTACTTC. The resulting protein is CASSIGGRQETQYF.